These T cell receptor beta chains were read from a single sample in a study of human T cells and chemical hapten exposure. TCRdb re-called the RACE reads with MiXCR, one entry per CDR3 protein. This table holds over 85,000 distinct CDR3 sequences, approximately 9% found once. The sample comprised whole blood. The receptors were gathered from a female donor in good health. Some clones in this sample may be carry-over from other donors' samples. Each CDR3 is given with its conserved first and last residue. D genes are given only for firm matches. Clone size is given for some rows only: seen once, a few or many times, or a class if the clone is expanded.

j_call clone_size d_call v_call cdr3_aa cdr3_nt
TRBJ2-1 NA NA TRBV9 CASSHTGANEQFF TGTGCCAGCAGCCATACGGGGGCCAATGAGCAGTTCTTC
TRBJ2-1 few NA TRBV7-9 CASSSIYAYNEQFF TGTGCCAGCAGCTCCATTTACGCCTACAATGAGCAGTTCTTC
TRBJ1-1 many NA TRBV29-1 CSVVGDARGNTEAFF TGCAGCGTTGTTGGAGACGCCCGAGGGAACACTGAAGCTTTCTTT
TRBJ1-2 many NA TRBV28 CASGLTDYGYTF TGTGCCAGCGGACTTACAGACTATGGCTACACCTTC
TRBJ2-5 few TRBD1 TRBV12-3/TRBV12-4 CASKEGTANLQETQYF TGTGCCAGCAAAGAGGGGACAGCCAATCTCCAAGAGACCCAGTACTTC
TRBJ2-7 NA TRBD2 TRBV6-5 CASSQGLAEFYEQYF TGTGCCAGCAGTCAAGGACTAGCAGAATTCTACGAGCAGTACTTC
TRBJ1-1 many NA TRBV20-1 CSARDPAGETEAFF TGCAGTGCTAGAGATCCAGCAGGCGAAACTGAAGCTTTCTTT
TRBJ2-6 many NA TRBV3-1 CASSHGANVLTF TGTGCCAGCAGCCACGGGGCCAACGTCCTGACTTTC
TRBJ2-7 medium-sized NA TRBV7-2 CASSLGLSSYEQYF TGTGCCAGCAGCTTGGGGCTTAGCTCCTACGAGCAGTACTTC
TRBJ2-1 few NA TRBV14 CASSQAGVFEQFF TGTGCCAGCAGCCAAGCGGGGGTCTTTGAGCAGTTCTTC
TRBJ2-4 few NA TRBV28 CASNPIRDLAKNIQYF TGTGCCAGCAACCCTATCAGGGACCTAGCCAAAAACATTCAGTACTTC
TRBJ1-1 NA NA TRBV6-5 CASWGVAEAFF TGTGCCAGCTGGGGGGTCGCTGAAGCTTTCTTT
TRBJ2-7 NA TRBD1 TRBV7-2 CASSHGTGNEQYF TGTGCCAGCAGCCACGGGACAGGGAACGAGCAGTACTTC
TRBJ2-6 many NA TRBV28 CASSLGESSGANVLTF TGTGCCAGCAGTTTAGGGGAATCCTCTGGGGCCAACGTCCTGACTTTC
TRBJ2-1 NA TRBD2 TRBV18 CASSPISGRGTFYNEQFF TGTGCCAGCTCACCGATTAGCGGGAGGGGAACCTTCTACAATGAGCAGTTCTTC
TRBJ2-5 NA TRBD2 TRBV3-1 CASSPGTSGRDLAETQYF TGTGCCAGCAGCCCCGGGACTAGCGGGAGGGACCTAGCGGAGACCCAGTACTTC
TRBJ1-2 few NA TRBV19 CASSIGDRPLGSPYGYTF TGTGCCAGTAGTATCGGAGACAGGCCCCTGGGCTCTCCCTATGGCTACACCTTC
TRBJ2-2 few NA TRBV20-1 CSARPQGRAGELFF TGCAGTGCTAGACCACAGGGAAGGGCCGGGGAGCTGTTTTTT
TRBJ1-2 many NA TRBV4-3 CASSQDRSGHTF TGCGCCAGCAGCCAAGATCGGTCAGGGCACACCTTC
TRBJ2-3 many NA TRBV3-1 CASSQGVPDTQYF TGTGCCAGCAGCCAAGGTGTCCCAGATACGCAGTATTTT
TRBJ2-1 NA TRBD2 TRBV20-1 CSALRAGGLYNEQFF TGCAGTGCCCTTAGGGCGGGAGGGTTGTACAATGAGCAGTTCTTC
TRBJ2-7 many NA TRBV7-2 CASSLAATNYEQYF TGTGCCAGCAGCCTTGCGGCGACTAACTACGAGCAGTACTTC
TRBJ1-1 NA NA TRBV7-9 CASTRWENEAFF TGTGCCAGCACCCGCTGGGAGAATGAAGCTTTCTTT
TRBJ2-7 many NA TRBV19 CASSPFRGGTYEQYF TGTGCCAGTAGCCCCTTCAGGGGAGGTACCTACGAGCAGTACTTC
TRBJ2-5 many TRBD2 TRBV20-1 CSERGGETQYF TGCAGTGAACGCGGGGGAGAGACCCAGTACTTC
TRBJ1-2 NA TRBD1 TRBV3-1 CASSQGTGGAYGYTF TGTGCCAGCAGCCAAGGGACAGGGGGCGCCTATGGCTACACCTTC
TRBJ2-1 many TRBD2 TRBV7-9 CASSSWGGLAGGNEQFF TGTGCCAGCAGCTCATGGGGGGGACTAGCGGGAGGCAATGAGCAGTTCTTC
TRBJ2-7 few NA TRBV12-3/TRBV12-4 CASSADQAYEQYF TGTGCCAGCAGTGCGGACCAGGCCTACGAGCAGTACTTC
TRBJ1-2 many NA TRBV5-1 CASSFGSVNYGYTF TGCGCCAGCAGCTTCGGCAGCGTTAACTATGGCTACACCTTC
TRBJ1-6 few TRBD1 TRBV6-6 CASSYTGGGNSPLHF TGTGCCAGCAGTTACACAGGGGGGGGTAATTCACCCCTCCACTTT
TRBJ2-7 few NA TRBV6-1 CASSEAGNYEQYF TGTGCCAGCAGTGAAGCGGGGAACTACGAGCAGTACTTC
TRBJ2-1 NA NA TRBV5-1 CASSVGPCDEQFF TGCGCCAGCAGCGTAGGCCCTTGTGATGAGCAGTTCTTC
TRBJ2-3 NA TRBD2 TRBV29-1 CSVISGSGTDTQYF TGCAGCGTCATCAGCGGGAGTGGAACAGATACGCAGTATTTT
TRBJ2-7 many NA TRBV7-9 CASSSFESREQYF TGTGCCAGCAGCTCCTTTGAGTCCCGCGAGCAGTACTTC
TRBJ1-6 NA TRBD1 TRBV10-2 CASADRGLPLHF TGCGCCAGCGCGGACAGGGGACTACCCCTCCACTTT
TRBJ2-7 many NA TRBV28 CATFGPTYEQYF TGTGCCACCTTCGGGCCGACCTACGAGCAGTACTTC
TRBJ2-5 few NA TRBV29-1 CSGAFQETQYF TGCAGCGGGGCGTTCCAAGAGACCCAGTACTTC
TRBJ2-5 NA NA TRBV7-8 CASSQRGINQETQYF TGTGCCAGCAGCCAACGGGGTATTAACCAAGAGACCCAGTACTTC
TRBJ1-2 many NA TRBV20-1 CSARPPQEDSNYGYTF TGCAGTGCTAGACCCCCCCAGGAGGACTCCAACTATGGCTACACCTTC
TRBJ2-1 few NA TRBV2 CASSGGLGQFF TGTGCCAGCAGTGGGGGGCTCGGGCAGTTCTTC
TRBJ1-4 many NA TRBV28 CASSIRGGVYEKLFF TGTGCCAGCAGTATCCGCGGGGGGGTGTACGAAAAACTGTTTTTT
TRBJ1-4 NA TRBD1 TRBV2 CASLPHPGQGASNEKLFF TGTGCCAGCCTCCCCCATCCGGGACAGGGGGCTTCGAATGAAAAACTGTTTTTT
TRBJ1-6 NA NA TRBV4-3 CASSQERGVNSPLHF TGCGCCAGCAGCCAAGAAAGAGGGGTGAATTCACCCCTCCACTTT
TRBJ1-5 NA NA TRBV6-6 CASSLGSDQPQHF TGTGCCAGCAGTTTAGGTTCCGATCAGCCCCAGCATTTT
TRBJ1-3 few NA TRBV12-3/TRBV12-4 CASSRARGDGNTIYF TGTGCCAGCAGCCGGGCCAGGGGAGACGGAAACACCATATATTTT
TRBJ2-7 many TRBD1 TRBV28 CASSPPGQGTYEQYF TGTGCCAGCAGCCCCCCGGGACAGGGGACCTACGAGCAGTACTTC
TRBJ2-1 many NA TRBV6-2/TRBV6-3 CASSLRQYNEQFF TGTGCCAGCAGTTTACGACAGTACAATGAGCAGTTCTTC
TRBJ2-1 many NA TRBV5-1 CASSLANEQFF TGCGCCAGCAGCTTGGCGAATGAGCAGTTCTTC
TRBJ2-3 few TRBD2 TRBV5-1 CASSPGLAGGQDTQYF TGCGCCAGCAGCCCTGGACTAGCGGGAGGTCAAGATACGCAGTATTTT
TRBJ2-5 few NA TRBV7-2 CASSPRSMTQLETQYF TGTGCCAGCAGCCCCAGGAGTATGACACAACTGGAGACCCAGTACTTC
TRBJ2-5 NA NA TRBV23-1 CVTQGDGQETQYF TGCGTTACGCAGGGTGACGGACAAGAGACCCAGTACTTC
TRBJ2-7 few NA TRBV6-6 CASSYAGYYEQYF TGTGCCAGCAGTTACGCAGGGTACTACGAGCAGTACTTC
TRBJ2-7 many NA TRBV5-1 CASSGDSYEQYF TGCGCCAGCAGCGGGGATTCCTACGAGCAGTACTTC
TRBJ2-7 few NA TRBV20-1 CSAGRLRGEQYF TGCAGTGCTGGGAGGTTGAGAGGCGAGCAGTACTTC
TRBJ1-5 few TRBD1 TRBV28 CASTPGGTANQPQHF TGTGCCAGCACCCCTGGCGGGACAGCAAATCAGCCCCAGCATTTT
TRBJ2-7 few NA TRBV7-2 CASSLAGGSYYEQYF TGTGCCAGCAGCTTAGCGGGGGGCAGTTACTACGAGCAGTACTTC
TRBJ1-4 NA TRBD1 TRBV27 CASSSMTGGNEKLFF TGTGCCAGCAGTTCGATGACAGGGGGTAATGAAAAACTGTTTTTT